The next 18 T cell receptor beta chains were all read from a single sample in a study of regulatory T cells in long-lasting Graves disease. Time point given: newly diagnosed GD, antithyroid drugs for less than 3 months. The TCR library was prepared using RNA isolated from PBMCs. Assembly of TCR beta libraries relied on iRepertoire HTBI primers together with Arm-PCR of CDR3 regions. TCRdb re-analysed the multiplex PCR reads in MiXCR, keeping a single row per CDR3 protein. The sample yields roughly 560,000 distinct CDR3 sequences, around 13% seen once. These same data were also listed under a study on T cells in Graves' hyperthyroidism and ophthalmopathy.

This material consisted of peripheral blood mononuclear cells (PBMCs), taken at new diagnosis, from a patient treated with antithyroid drugs. These receptors originate from a woman in her twenties or thirties with Graves disease.

The table lists this clonotype with many counts. The chain links TRBV20-1 to TRBJ1-6; a possible D gene is TRBD1 (6 bases). Germline loops: CDR1 DFQATT, CDR2 SNEGSKA (reference sequence). This CDR3 has 14 amino acids. Trimming took 3 bases from V and 10 from J, leaving 16 bases between them. Written as DNA, the CDR3 is TGCAGTGCTAGCAAGGGCAGGGGCACGTCACCCCTCCACTTT. It specifies CSASKGRGTSPLHF.

This sequence joins TRBV9 and TRBJ2-7, with a weak D call TRBD1 (5 bases). From germline, CDR1 is SGDLS and CDR2 YYNGEE. The CDR3 is 14 amino acids. Trimming stripped 4 bases from V and 1 base from J, with 12 bases between. The CDR3 protein is CASSPKGMSYEQYF. In DNA, the CDR3 is TGTGCCAGCAGCCCTAAGGGGATGTCCTACGAGCAGTACTTC.

This clonotype was seen repeatedly, ten times or more. The chain combines TRBV20-1 with TRBJ1-1; D is perhaps TRBD1 (5 bases). CDR3 size: 12 residues. CDR1 is DFQATT, CDR2 SNEGSKA, per germline (reference sequence). Trimming pared 6 bases from V and 0 bases from J, leaving 8 bases between. The CDR3 reads CSAKGMNTEAFF. DNA of the CDR3: TGCAGTGCCAAGGGGATGAACACTGAAGCTTTCTTT.

Only a few counts were recorded for this clonotype. V usage is TRBV5-6 and J usage is TRBJ1-1; D may be TRBD1 (6 bases). Germline V gene lookup returns CDR1 SGHDT and CDR2 YYEEEE. The V gene lost 0 bases and the J gene lost 2 bases, with 11 bases spanning the gap. The CDR3 runs 15 residues. The CDR3 DNA is TGTGCCAGCAGCTTGGTGGTGACAGGTAACACTGAAGCTTTCTTT. This translates into CASSLVVTGNTEAFF.

In its sample, this clonotype was seen many times. CDR3 coding DNA: TGTGCCTGGAGTGTTGGGGCGGGCACCGGGGAGCTGTTTTTT. It codes for CAWSVGAGTGELFF. V and J are TRBV30 and TRBJ2-2; D tentatively reads TRBD1 or TRBD2 (5 bases each). V lost 0 bases, J lost 4 bases, and 9 bases lay in between. The CDR3 extends over 14 amino acids. Germline-derived CDR1 and CDR2 are GTSNPN and SVGIG (reference sequence).

The chain recombines TRBV24-1 with TRBJ2-1, with D tentatively TRBD1 (6 bases). The ends were cut back, 8 bases at V and 10 bases at J, with 17 bases in the middle. Germline assignment: CDR1 KGHDR and CDR2 SFDVKD. This CDR3 is built from 13 residues. In nucleotides, the CDR3 is TGTGCCACCACCTCGACCTCGCAGGGGGAGCAGTTCTTC. Translated, it gives CATTSTSQGEQFF.

A word on this clonotype: With a much larger clone just one base away, this may be a read error. V gene TRBV2 combines with J gene TRBJ2-2, with 11 bases fitting TRBD2. CDR1 and CDR2 from the germline V gene are SNHLY and FYNNEI. V trimming: 6 bases; J trimming: 4 bases; junction bases outside the gene matches: 7. The CDR3 length is 16 residues. DNA for the CDR3: TGTGCCAGCAGCCCGGGACTAGCGGTCGTCACCGGGGAGCTGTTTTTT. It translates to CASSPGLAVVTGELFF. Supplemented by reference TRBV2 and TRBJ2-2, the full variable domain reads EPEVTQTPSHQVTQMGQEVILRCVPISNHLYFYWYRQILGQKVEFLVSFYNNEISEKSEIFDDQFSVERPDGSNFTLKIRSTKLEDSAMYFCASSPGLAVVTGELFFGEGSRLTVL.

The V and J genes are TRBV19 and TRBJ1-5; D gene uncertain. The end of the DNA fits TRBJ2-3 better, so the J call may be wrong. Germline V gene sequence: CDR1 LNHDA, CDR2 SQIVND (reference sequence). This CDR3 has 14 residues. CDR3 in amino acids: CASRHRDPNQPQYF. DNA of the CDR3: TGTGCCAGTAGACACAGAGACCCCAATCAGCCCCAGTATTTT.

This clonotype was observed at least ten times. This chain joins TRBV11-3 and TRBJ2-1, with 7 bases lining up with TRBD2. With V trimmed by 0 bases and J by 9 bases, 2 bases remained unmatched. The CDR3 is 13 amino acids. The germline CDR1 and CDR2 sequences are SGHNT and YENEEA. CDR3 loop: CASSLDWGGEQFF. CDR3 coding DNA: TGTGCCAGCAGCTTAGATTGGGGGGGTGAGCAGTTCTTC.

Concerning this clonotype itself: A much larger clone is a single base away; this may be a read error. The genes are TRBV28 and TRBJ2-3; TRBD1 matches 9 bases. Unmatched junction bases numbered 8, after V lost 10 bases and J lost 0 bases. CDR3 size: 15 residues. The germline V gene encodes CDR1 MDHEN and CDR2 SYDVKM. The CDR3 nucleotides are TGTGCCAACTCATCCGGGACAGGGAGCACAGATACGCAGTATTTT. This gives the protein CANSSGTGSTDTQYF.

At least ten counts were recorded for this clonotype. This sequence joins TRBV12-3 or TRBV12-4 and TRBJ1-1; the match to TRBD1 covers 8 bases. This CDR3 is 14 amino acids long. V lost 6 bases, J lost 5 bases, and 8 bases stayed unmatched. The CDR3 DNA follows: TGTGCCAGCAGCCCTACAGGGGGAGAGACTGAAGCTTTCTTT. It translates to CASSPTGGETEAFF.

The table lists this clonotype with many counts. V gene TRBV7-9 combines with J gene TRBJ2-1; 12 nucleotides line up with TRBD2. V lost 4 bases, J lost 6 bases, and 4 bases stayed unmatched. The CDR3 consists of 15 residues. CDR1 is SEHNR, CDR2 FQNEAQ, per germline (reference sequence). For the CDR3, the DNA is TGTGCCAGCAGCTCAACTAGCGGGAGGATCAATGAGCAGTTCTTC. Protein sequence: CASSSTSGRINEQFF.

In its sample, this clonotype was seen many times. In DNA form, the CDR3 reads TGTGCCAGCAGGGGGCCCAATGAAGCTTTCTTT. Amino acids: CASRGPNEAFF. This sequence joins TRBV7-3 and TRBJ1-1; TRBD1 is a possible D gene (5 bases). CDR3 size: 11 residues. Germline CDR1 SGHTA, CDR2 FQGTGA. V lost 6 bases, J lost 7 bases, and 9 bases lay in between.

This chain joins TRBV14 and TRBJ1-6; unclear D gene. Trimming stripped 2 bases from V and 7 bases from J, with 12 bases between. Germline V CDR1 and CDR2: SGHDN, FVKESK. The CDR3 has 15 residues. DNA for the CDR3: TGTGCCAGCAGCCAATGGGGAATTGGAAATTCACCCCTCCACTTT. Encoded protein: CASSQWGIGNSPLHF.

This rearrangement joins TRBV6-2 or TRBV6-3 to TRBJ2-5; maybe TRBD1 (7 bases). Germline CDR1 and CDR2: MNHEY and SVGEGT. CDR3 length: 13 amino acids. The V gene lost 7 bases and the J gene lost 1 base, with 10 bases spanning the gap. Here the CDR3 reads CASKEGAQETQYF. The CDR3 nucleotides are TGTGCCAGCAAGGAGGGGGCCCAAGAGACCCAGTACTTC.

The CDR3 loop reads CASAIRDRNQPQHF. The CDR3 DNA sequence: TGTGCCAGCGCCATTAGAGACAGAAATCAGCCCCAGCATTTT. The J gene is TRBJ1-5, the V gene TRBV28, with D maybe TRBD1 (5 bases). Trimming removed 8 bases at V and 4 bases at J, with 15 bases between. The CDR3 covers 14 residues. Germline V gene lookup returns CDR1 MDHEN and CDR2 SYDVKM.

About this clonotype: Since a much larger clone is just one base distant, this may be a read error. The V and J genes are TRBV7-6 and TRBJ2-5; D uncertain. The germline gives CDR1 SGHVS, CDR2 FNYEAQ. Trimming took off 2 bases at V and 5 bases at J, with 12 bases between the two ends. The CDR3 runs 14 residues. The CDR3 reads CASSLLSVVETQYF. In DNA form, the CDR3 reads TGTGCCAGCAGCTTACTGTCCGTCGTTGAGACCCAGTACTTC.

This clonotype was recorded at least ten times. The chain combines TRBV11-2 with TRBJ1-6; TRBD1 is a possible D gene (5 bases). The CDR3 has 15 residues. The V gene's germline CDR1 is SGHAT and CDR2 FQNNGV. V was shortened by 5 bases and J by 6 bases, with 14 bases between the two germline ends. CDR3 in amino acids: CASSLSGALNSPLHF. CDR3 DNA: TGTGCCAGCAGCCTCTCCGGGGCACTTAATTCACCCCTCCACTTT.